This T cell receptor (beta chain) came from a study of blood T cells in healthy people across ages. Overall study findings and caveats: Estimated diversity that came from one million T cells was considered an underestimate.

This clonotype showed up many times. Its antigen is still unknown. CDR1 MNHEY and CDR2 SVGEGT come from the germline V gene. The J segment lost 5 bases and the V segment lost 5 bases, leaving 7 bases of the junction unmatched. The CDR3 spans 14 residues. Using a J-beta primer mix together with a sample-barcoded 5' primer, a second PCR was run for roughly 6 to 11 cycles. Every sample gave at least 2.5 million paired-end reads containing CDR3. Via MiXCR, TCRdb re-called the 5' RACE reads, giving one row per CDR3 protein. The sample includes approximately 850,000 distinct CDR3 sequences, about 42% of them seen just once. In each sample, at least 6.5 million PBMCs were isolated. Total RNA extracted from each sample amounted to at least 5.5 micrograms.

The chain links TRBV6-2 or TRBV6-3 to TRBJ2-7, with TRBD2 matching over 9 bases. The receptor's source is a man between 60 and 75 years old in good health. Sequencing was done on a sample of blood. CDR3 sequence: CASSLSGGRHEQYF. DNA for the CDR3: TGTGCCAGCAGTCTTAGCGGGGGCCGCCACGAGCAGTACTTC.